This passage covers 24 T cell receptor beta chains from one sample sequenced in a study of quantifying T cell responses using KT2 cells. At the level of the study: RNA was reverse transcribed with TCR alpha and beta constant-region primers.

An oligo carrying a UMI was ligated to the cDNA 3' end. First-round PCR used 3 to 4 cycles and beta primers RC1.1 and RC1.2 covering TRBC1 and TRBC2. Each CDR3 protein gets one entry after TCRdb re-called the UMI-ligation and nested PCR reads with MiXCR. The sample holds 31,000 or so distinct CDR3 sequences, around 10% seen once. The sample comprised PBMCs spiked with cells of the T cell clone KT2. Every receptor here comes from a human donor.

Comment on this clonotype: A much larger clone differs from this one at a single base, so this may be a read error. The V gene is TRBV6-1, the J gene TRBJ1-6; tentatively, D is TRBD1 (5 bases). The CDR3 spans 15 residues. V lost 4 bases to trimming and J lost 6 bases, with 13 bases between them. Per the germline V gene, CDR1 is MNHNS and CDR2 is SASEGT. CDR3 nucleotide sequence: TGTGCCAGCAGTGCTCGACAGAGGAGTAATTCACCCCTCCACTTT. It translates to CASSARQRSNSPLHF.

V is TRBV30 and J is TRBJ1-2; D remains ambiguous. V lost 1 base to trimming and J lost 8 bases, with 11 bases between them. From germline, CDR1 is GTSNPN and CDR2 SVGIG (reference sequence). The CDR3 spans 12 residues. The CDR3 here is CAWSAGAGGYTF. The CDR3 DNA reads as TGTGCCTGGAGTGCGGGAGCGGGCGGCTACACCTTC.

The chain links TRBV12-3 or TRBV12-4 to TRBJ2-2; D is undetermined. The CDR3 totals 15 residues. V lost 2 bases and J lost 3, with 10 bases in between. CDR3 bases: TGTGCCAGCAGTTTAACTTTTCCGGACACCGGGGAGCTGTTTTTT. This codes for CASSLTFPDTGELFF.

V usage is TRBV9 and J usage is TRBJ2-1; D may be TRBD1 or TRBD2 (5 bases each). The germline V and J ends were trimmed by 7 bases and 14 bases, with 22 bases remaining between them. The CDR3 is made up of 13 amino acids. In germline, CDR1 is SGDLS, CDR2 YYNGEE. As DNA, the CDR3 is TGTGCCAGCGGGACGCTGACTGTTGATGAAAAGTTCTTC. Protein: CASGTLTVDEKFF.

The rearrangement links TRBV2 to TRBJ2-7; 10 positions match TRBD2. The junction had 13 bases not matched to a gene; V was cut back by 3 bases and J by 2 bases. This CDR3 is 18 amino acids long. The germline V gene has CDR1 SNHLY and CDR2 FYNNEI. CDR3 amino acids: CASSDPAASSGGTYEQYF. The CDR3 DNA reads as TGTGCCAGCAGTGATCCCGCTGCCTCTAGCGGGGGTACCTACGAGCAGTACTTC.

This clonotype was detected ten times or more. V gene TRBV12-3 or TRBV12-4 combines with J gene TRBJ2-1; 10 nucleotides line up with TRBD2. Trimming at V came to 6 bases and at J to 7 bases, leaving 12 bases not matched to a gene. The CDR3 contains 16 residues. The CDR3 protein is CASRPASGSSSNEQFF. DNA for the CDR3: TGTGCCAGCAGACCCGCTAGCGGGAGTAGTAGTAATGAGCAGTTCTTC.

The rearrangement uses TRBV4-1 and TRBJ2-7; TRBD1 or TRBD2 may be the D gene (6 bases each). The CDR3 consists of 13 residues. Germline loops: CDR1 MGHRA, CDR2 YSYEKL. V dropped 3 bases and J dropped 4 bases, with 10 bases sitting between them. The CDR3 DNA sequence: TGCGCCAGCAGCCATGAGGGGGGTTACGAGCAGTACTTC. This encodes CASSHEGGYEQYF.

CDR3 sequence (DNA): TGTGCCAGCTCACCAGCCAGGGGAAGCTATGGCTACACCTTC. This gives the protein CASSPARGSYGYTF. The rearrangement joins TRBV18 to TRBJ1-2; weak D call: TRBD1 (6 bases). Germline V gene sequence: CDR1 KGHSH, CDR2 LQKENI. CDR3 length equals 14 residues. Trimming cost V 2 bases and J 4 bases, with 11 bases left between them.

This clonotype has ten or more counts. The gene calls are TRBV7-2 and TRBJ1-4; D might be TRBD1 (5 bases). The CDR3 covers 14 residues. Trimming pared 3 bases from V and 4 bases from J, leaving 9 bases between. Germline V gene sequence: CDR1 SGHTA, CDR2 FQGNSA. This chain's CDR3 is CASSFAGINEKLFF. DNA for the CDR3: TGTGCCAGCAGCTTCGCAGGGATTAATGAAAAACTGTTTTTT.

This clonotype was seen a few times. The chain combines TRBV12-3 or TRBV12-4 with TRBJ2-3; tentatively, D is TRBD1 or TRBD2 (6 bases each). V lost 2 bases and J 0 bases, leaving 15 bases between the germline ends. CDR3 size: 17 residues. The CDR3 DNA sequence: TGTGCCAGCAGTTTATACGGAGGGGGAAAGAGCACAGATACGCAGTATTTT. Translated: CASSLYGGGKSTDTQYF.

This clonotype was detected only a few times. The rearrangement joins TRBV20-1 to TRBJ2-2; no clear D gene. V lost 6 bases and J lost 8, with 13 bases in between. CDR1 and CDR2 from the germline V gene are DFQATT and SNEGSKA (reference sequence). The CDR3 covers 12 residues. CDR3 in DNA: TGCAGTGCCCGAAAAAATGGGGGGGAGCTGTTTTTT. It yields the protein CSARKNGGELFF.

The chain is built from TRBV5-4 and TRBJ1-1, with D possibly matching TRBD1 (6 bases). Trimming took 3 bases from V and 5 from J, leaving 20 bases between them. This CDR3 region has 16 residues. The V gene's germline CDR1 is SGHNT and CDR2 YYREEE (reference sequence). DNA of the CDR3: TGTGCCAGCAGCTCGCCCCCGGGACAACGCACGACTGAAGCTTTCTTT. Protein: CASSSPPGQRTTEAFF.

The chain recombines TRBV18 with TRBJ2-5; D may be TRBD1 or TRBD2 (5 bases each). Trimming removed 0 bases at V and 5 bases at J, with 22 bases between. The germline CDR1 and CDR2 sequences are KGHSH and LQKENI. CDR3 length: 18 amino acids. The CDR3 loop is CASSPPPDRGPTGETQYF. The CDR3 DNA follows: TGTGCCAGCTCACCACCGCCTGACCGGGGACCAACCGGGGAGACCCAGTACTTC.

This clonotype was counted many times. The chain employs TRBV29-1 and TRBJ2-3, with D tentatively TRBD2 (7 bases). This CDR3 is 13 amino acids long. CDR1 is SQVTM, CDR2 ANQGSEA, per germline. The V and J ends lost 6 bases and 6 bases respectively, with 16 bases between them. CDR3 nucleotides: TGCAGCGTCGGGGGGCTAGCTCAGGATACGCAGTATTTT. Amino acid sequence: CSVGGLAQDTQYF.

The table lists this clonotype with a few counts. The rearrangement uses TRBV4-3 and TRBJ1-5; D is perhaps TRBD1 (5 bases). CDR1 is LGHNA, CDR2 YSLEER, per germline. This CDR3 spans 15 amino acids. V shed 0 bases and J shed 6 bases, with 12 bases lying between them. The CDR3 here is CASSQDWQGGQPQHF. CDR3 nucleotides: TGCGCCAGCAGCCAAGATTGGCAGGGAGGTCAGCCCCAGCATTTT.

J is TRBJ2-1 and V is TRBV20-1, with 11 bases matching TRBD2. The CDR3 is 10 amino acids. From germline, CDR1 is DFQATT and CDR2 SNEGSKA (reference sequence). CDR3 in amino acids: CEISGRGRFF. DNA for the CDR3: TGCGAAATTAGCGGGAGGGGTCGGTTCTTC.

Here the CDR3 reads CASSLFSAAQFWETQYF. The CDR3 coding sequence is TGTGCCAGCAGCTTGTTCAGCGCCGCCCAATTTTGGGAGACCCAGTACTTC. The chain recombines TRBV7-8 with TRBJ2-5, with no clear D. The CDR3 consists of 17 residues. Between the trimmed V and J ends, which lost 3 bases and 5 bases, there was a span of 22 bases. Germline CDR1 is SGHVS and CDR2 is FQNEAQ.

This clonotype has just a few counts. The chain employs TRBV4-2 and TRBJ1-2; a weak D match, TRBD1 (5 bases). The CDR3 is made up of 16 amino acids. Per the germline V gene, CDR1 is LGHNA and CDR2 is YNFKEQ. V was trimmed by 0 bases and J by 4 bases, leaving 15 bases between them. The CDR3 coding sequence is TGTGCCAGCAGCCAAGATACCAGGGAAGTAATCTATGGCTACACCTTC. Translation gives CASSQDTREVIYGYTF.

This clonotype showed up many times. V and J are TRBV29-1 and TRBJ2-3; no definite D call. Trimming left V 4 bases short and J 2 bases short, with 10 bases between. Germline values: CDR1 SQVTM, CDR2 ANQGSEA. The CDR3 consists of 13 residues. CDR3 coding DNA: TGCAGCGTTGGTGGAGTTATCACAGATACGCAGTATTTT. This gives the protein CSVGGVITDTQYF.

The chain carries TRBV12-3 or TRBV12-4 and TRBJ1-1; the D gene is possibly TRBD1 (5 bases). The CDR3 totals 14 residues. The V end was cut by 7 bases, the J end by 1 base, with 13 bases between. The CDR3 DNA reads TGTGCCAGCACCCACACAGGCCCGAACACTGAAGCTTTCTTT. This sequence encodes CASTHTGPNTEAFF.

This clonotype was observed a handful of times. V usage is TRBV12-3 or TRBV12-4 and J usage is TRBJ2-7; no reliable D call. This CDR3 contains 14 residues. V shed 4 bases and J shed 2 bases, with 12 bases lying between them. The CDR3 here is CASSSRLLAYEQYF. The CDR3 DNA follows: TGTGCCAGCAGTTCCAGACTCCTCGCCTACGAGCAGTACTTC.

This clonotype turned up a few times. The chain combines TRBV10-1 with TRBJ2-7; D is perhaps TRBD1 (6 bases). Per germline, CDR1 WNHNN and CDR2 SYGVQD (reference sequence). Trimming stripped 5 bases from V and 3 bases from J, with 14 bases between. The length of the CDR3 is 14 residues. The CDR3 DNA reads TGCGCCAGCAGTCCGGGACAAGAATTCTACGAGCAGTACTTC. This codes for CASSPGQEFYEQYF.

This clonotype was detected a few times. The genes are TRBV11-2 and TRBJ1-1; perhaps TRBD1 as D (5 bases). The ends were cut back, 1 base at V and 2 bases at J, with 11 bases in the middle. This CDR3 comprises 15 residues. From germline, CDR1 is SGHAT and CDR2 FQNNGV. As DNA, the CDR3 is TGTGCCAGCAGCTTAGGGGGACGGAGAAACACTGAAGCTTTCTTT. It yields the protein CASSLGGRRNTEAFF.

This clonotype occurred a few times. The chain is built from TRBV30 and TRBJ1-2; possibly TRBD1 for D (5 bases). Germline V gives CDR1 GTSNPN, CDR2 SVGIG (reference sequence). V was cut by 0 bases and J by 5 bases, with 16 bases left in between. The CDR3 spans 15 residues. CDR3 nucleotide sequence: TGTGCCTGGAGTGTGGGACCCGGGGCGGGTTATGGCTACACCTTC. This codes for CAWSVGPGAGYGYTF.